Listed below are T cell receptor beta chains from one sample, sequenced in a study of shared clonotypes between healthy human individuals. The assay was immunoSEQ multiplex PCR, and TCRdb's table has in-frame clones only and misses some. Among about 2 million clones listed, approximately 94% were seen once. The sequenced material came from naive CD8+ T cells sorted from blood. These receptor sequences come from a man aged 18 to 29 in good health. Both conserved end residues are part of each CDR3. A D gene is named only where the DNA matches it firmly. Rows give clone size only sometimes, using once, few, many, or a class for an expanded clone.

D,J,size,V,DNA,CDR3
TRBD1,TRBJ1-5,-,TRBV28,TGTGCCAGCACCCCGACAGGGGGCGGCAATCAGCCCCAGCATTTT,CASTPTGGGNQPQHF
TRBD2,TRBJ2-2,-,TRBV5-4,TGTGCCAGCAGCCCAACGGCGGGGGGCGACACCGGGGAGCTGTTTTTT,CASSPTAGGDTGELFF
TRBD2,TRBJ2-2,-,TRBV7-9,TGTGCCAGCAGCTTACCTAGCGGGGGGGCTGCCGGGGAGCTGTTTTTT,CASSLPSGGAAGELFF
TRBD2,TRBJ2-7,-,TRBV11-2,TGTGCCAGCAGCTTAGTCCTAGCGGCCTACGAGCAGTACTTC,CASSLVLAAYEQYF
-,TRBJ2-7,-,TRBV27,TGTGCCAGCAGTCTAAGCCAGGGCTACGAGCAGTACTTC,CASSLSQGYEQYF
-,TRBJ2-7,-,TRBV7-9,TGTGCCAGCAGCTCACCAGAGGCCAAACAGGGACACTGGGGCGAGCAGTACTTC,CASSSPEAKQGHWGEQYF
-,TRBJ2-3,-,TRBV4-1,TGCGCCAGCAGCAACCCCGGGAATACGCAGTATTTT,CASSNPGNTQYF
-,TRBJ2-7,-,TRBV28,TGTGCCAGCAGTAGTTCCTACGAGCAGTACTTC,CASSSSYEQYF
-,TRBJ2-2,-,TRBV30,TGTGCCTGGTTCTCAGGGGTTGGAGGCGGGGAGCTGTTTTTT,CAWFSGVGGGELFF
-,TRBJ2-2,once,TRBV10-2,TGCGCCAGCAGTGTCGGGGAGACCACCGGGGAGCTGTTTTTT,CASSVGETTGELFF
TRBD2,TRBJ2-7,-,TRBV27,TGTGCCAGCAGCCAGGGTTATGGGGGGGGGCAGTACTTC,CASSQGYGGGQYF
TRBD1,TRBJ2-2,-,TRBV5-1,TGCGCCAGCAGCTGGCCGGGGACAGGGAATAACGGGGAGCTGTTTTTT,CASSWPGTGNNGELFF
-,TRBJ2-1,-,TRBV10-1,TGCGCCAGCAGTGACGGGGGAACCTACAATGAGCAGTTCTTC,CASSDGGTYNEQFF
-,TRBJ1-5,-,TRBV19,TGTGCCAGTACCCCGGAAAGGACGCCCGATCAGCCCCAGCATTTT,CASTPERTPDQPQHF
-,TRBJ1-5,-,TRBV2,TGTGCCAGCAGTGAAGCAAGGGGCTATAGCAATCAGCCCCAGCATTTT,CASSEARGYSNQPQHF
-,TRBJ1-6,few,TRBV10-1,TGCGCCAGTAGACAACCTGACAGTGCCTATAATTCACCCCTCCACTTT,CASRQPDSAYNSPLHF
-,TRBJ2-2,-,TRBV6-1,TGTGCCAGCATGGACACCGGGGAGCTGTTTTTT,CASMDTGELFF
-,TRBJ2-1,once,TRBV13,TGTGCCAGCAGCCTACTTTCCCCGAGGAATGAGCAGTTCTTC,CASSLLSPRNEQFF
-,TRBJ1-4,-,TRBV4-1,TGCGCCAGCAGCTTACCGGGAGCAACTAATGAAAAACTGTTTTTT,CASSLPGATNEKLFF
-,TRBJ1-2,-,TRBV28,TGTGCCAGCAGTTCCACAGGGTCAGATGGCTACACCTTC,CASSSTGSDGYTF
-,TRBJ2-6,-,TRBV18,TGTGCCAGCTCACCTCCCTCTGGGGCCAACGTCCTGACTTTC,CASSPPSGANVLTF
-,TRBJ2-3,-,TRBV4-3,TGCGCCAGCAGCCTCTGGCGGACAACAGATACGCAGTATTTT,CASSLWRTTDTQYF
-,TRBJ2-2,-,TRBV27,TGTGCCAGCAGTTCCGCGAACACCGGGGAGCTGTTTTTT,CASSSANTGELFF
-,TRBJ2-3,-,TRBV7-9,TGTGCCAGCAGCTCCTTAGGGACCCCCGATACGCAGTATTTT,CASSSLGTPDTQYF
-,TRBJ2-3,-,TRBV6-6,TGTGCCAGCAGTTACTACCCCCCGGGGGATACGCAGTATTTT,CASSYYPPGDTQYF
TRBD1,TRBJ1-5,-,TRBV27,TGTGCCAGCAGTAGGACAGGGAGCAATCAGCCCCAGCATTTT,CASSRTGSNQPQHF
TRBD1,TRBJ2-7,-,TRBV28,TGTGCCAGCAGCCCCACCGGGACAGGGGTGTGCGAGCAGTACTTC,CASSPTGTGVCEQYF
-,TRBJ2-2,-,TRBV6-5,TGTGCCAGCAAGAGACAGCCCACCGGGGAGCTGTTTTTT,CASKRQPTGELFF
TRBD1,TRBJ1-2,-,TRBV2,TGTGCCAGCAGTGACAATCAGGGGGCCAGGGGCTACACCTTC,CASSDNQGARGYTF
TRBD2,TRBJ2-7,-,TRBV13,TGTGCCAGCAGCCCGGGGGGGTTGTACGAGCAGTACTTC,CASSPGGLYEQYF
-,TRBJ2-4,-,TRBV7-6,TGTGCCAGCAGCCCCGGTCAAAACATTCAGTACTTC,CASSPGQNIQYF
-,TRBJ2-7,-,TRBV7-2,TGTGCCAGCAGCTCAATTGGAATAGCGGGCGAAGGGGGGTACGAGCAGTACTTC,CASSSIGIAGEGGYEQYF
TRBD2,TRBJ2-7,-,TRBV6-5,TGTGCCAGCAGCTCCACTAGCGGGAGTCTCGAGCAGTACTTC,CASSSTSGSLEQYF
-,TRBJ1-1,-,TRBV25-1,TGTGCCAGCAGTGAGGGCAGGGGAATGAACACTGAAGCTTTCTTT,CASSEGRGMNTEAFF
-,TRBJ2-1,once,TRBV7-3,TGTGCCAGCAGCTTAACGCCATACAATGAGCAGTTCTTC,CASSLTPYNEQFF
TRBD2,TRBJ2-1,few,TRBV18,TGTGCCAGCTCACCATCCCTAGCGGGGGGGCGGGAGCAGTTCTTC,CASSPSLAGGREQFF
-,TRBJ2-1,-,TRBV4-2,TGTGCCAGCAGCCACCTACCACCTAATGAGCAGTTCTTC,CASSHLPPNEQFF
-,TRBJ1-1,-,TRBV7-2,TGTGCCAGCAGCTTAGAACACCTTACTGAAGCTTTCTTT,CASSLEHLTEAFF
-,TRBJ1-2,-,TRBV19,TGTGCCAGTGAAATCGAGGGGGTCTATGGCTACACCTTC,CASEIEGVYGYTF
-,TRBJ2-7,-,TRBV6-5,TGTGCCAGCAGTTATACGAGCTCCTACGAGCAGTACTTC,CASSYTSSYEQYF
-,TRBJ2-3,-,TRBV4-3,TGCGCCAGCAGCCGACCTACTCGCACAGATACGCAGTATTTT,CASSRPTRTDTQYF
-,TRBJ1-6,once,TRBV15,TGTGCCACCAGCAGAGACAGGGTGGGCTCACCCCTCCACTTT,CATSRDRVGSPLHF
TRBD1,TRBJ2-7,-,TRBV11-2,TGTGCCAGCAGCTCCCGACAGGGGAAGAGCTCCTACGAGCAGTACTTC,CASSSRQGKSSYEQYF
-,TRBJ2-7,-,TRBV27,TGTGCCAGCAGTTTATCGAGAGGAGGGAGCAGGGGGATCTACGAGCAGTACTTC,CASSLSRGGSRGIYEQYF
TRBD2,TRBJ2-7,-,TRBV5-1,TGCGCCAGCAGCTTACGCCGACTAGCGGAGACCTACGAGCAGTACTTC,CASSLRRLAETYEQYF
-,TRBJ2-7,-,TRBV2,TGTGCCAGCAGTGAAGGTGGGATAACCTACGAGCAGTACTTC,CASSEGGITYEQYF
-,TRBJ1-6,-,TRBV5-1,TGCGCCAGCAGCTTGAGCGGACGTGAGAATTCACCCCTCCACTTT,CASSLSGRENSPLHF
-,TRBJ2-7,-,TRBV27,TGTGCCAGCAGTTTATCCGGGACGAATTCCTACGAGCAGTACTTC,CASSLSGTNSYEQYF
-,TRBJ2-5,-,TRBV2,TGTGCCAGCAGTCTTAACTCCCCAGGGCTCCAAGAGACCCAGTACTTC,CASSLNSPGLQETQYF
-,TRBJ2-2,-,TRBV2,TGTGCCAGCAGCCCCATGACAGTGAACACCGGGGAGCTGTTTTTT,CASSPMTVNTGELFF
-,TRBJ2-2,once,TRBV13,TGTGCCAGCAGCCGGACGAACACCGGGGAGCTGTTTTTT,CASSRTNTGELFF
-,TRBJ2-7,-,TRBV6-5,TGTGCCAGCAGTTACCCCGACCGGGACGAGCAGTACTTC,CASSYPDRDEQYF
-,TRBJ1-6,-,TRBV19,TGTGCCAGTAGTATTGGGACCGGGAATTCACCCCTCCACTTT,CASSIGTGNSPLHF
-,TRBJ2-3,-,TRBV5-1,TGCGCCAGCAGAACCGGCACAGATACGCAGTATTTT,CASRTGTDTQYF
-,TRBJ1-5,-,TRBV1,TGCACCAGCAGCCGATGCGGCGAAAAAAATCAGCCCCAGCATTTT,CTSSRCGEKNQPQHF
-,TRBJ1-4,-,TRBV27,TGTGCCAGCAGCCACCGGGCAACTAATGAAAAACTGTTTTTT,CASSHRATNEKLFF